This TCR beta chain was recovered during a study of blood T cell repertoires in COVID-19. Study summary: Both acute and convalescent COVID-19 samples were obtained from the United States, Italy and Spain. T cells, B-cell-depleted T cells, or PBMCs supplied cDNA or gDNA.

Methods used by the authors: Using reference gene primer amplification, nucleated cell counts were estimated. Assay: immunoSEQ multiplex PCR; the TCRdb copy retains only in-frame clones and omits some. D and trimming come from the DNA, and the V and J calls and clone size come from that table. The data show 250,000 to 300,000 clones, roughly 90% seen once. The CDR3 has 13 residues. With 7 bases removed from V and 4 bases from J, the gap between germline ends came to 13 bases. Germline V gene sequence: CDR1 MDHEN, CDR2 SYDVKM. The origin of this receptor is a woman aged 55-69 years with acute or convalescent COVID-19. V is TRBV28 and J is TRBJ1-2, with TRBD1 as a possible D gene (6 bases). The sample comprised peripheral blood. The CDR3 sequence: CASTGGYGYGYTF. Here the CDR3 DNA reads TGTGCCAGCACTGGGGGCTACGGCTATGGCTACACCTTC.